Following are 5 T cell receptor beta chains from one sample sequenced in a study of blood T cell repertoires in COVID-19. TCRdb's copy holds only in-frame clones and misses some; the assay was immunoSEQ multiplex PCR. The table has approximately 150,000 clones, roughly 86% seen once. Sequenced material: PBMCs or T cells enriched from blood (not recorded which). The origin of the receptors is a woman aged 45-60 years with acute COVID-19.

This chain uses TRBV29-1 with TRBJ2-5; 7 nucleotides match TRBD2. The trim removed 1 base at V and 3 bases at J, leaving 11 bases unmatched. The CDR3 is 16 residues long. CDR1 is SQVTM and CDR2 is ANQGSEA in the germline V gene. In DNA, the CDR3 is TGCAGCGTTGAAGGGGTTAGCGGGCCCCCAAAAGAGACCCAGTACTTC. Its translation: CSVEGVSGPPKETQYF. Full variable domain (outside the CDR3, taken from reference TRBV29-1 and TRBJ2-5): SAVISQKPSRDICQRGTSLTIQCQVDSQVTMMFWYRQQPGQSLTLIATANQGSEATYESGFVIDKFPISRPNLTFSTLTVSNMSPEDSSIYLCSVEGVSGPPKETQYFGPGTRLLVL.

This clone has a handful of counts. J is TRBJ1-4 and V is TRBV4-3; 8 bases line up with TRBD1. J gave up 7 bases and V 0 bases, and 7 bases lay outside the gene matches. CDR1 LGHNA and CDR2 YSLEER come from the germline V gene. CDR3 length: 16 residues. The CDR3 protein is CASSQDPAGGSEKLFF. CDR3 nucleotides: TGCGCCAGCAGCCAAGATCCCGCAGGGGGCAGTGAAAAACTGTTTTTT.

This clone was picked up one time. DNA for the CDR3: TGTGCCAGTAGTATTGGGGCAGGGGGACCTAACTATGGCTACACCTTC. It specifies CASSIGAGGPNYGYTF. The rearrangement joins TRBV19 to TRBJ1-2; 7 positions match TRBD1. This CDR3 is 16 amino acids long. Germline V gene data show CDR1 as LNHDA and CDR2 as SQIVND (reference sequence). V lost 3 bases and J lost 0; bases outside the gene matches: 7.

This clone was seen a handful of times. The chain couples TRBV7-3 to TRBJ1-1; no clear D. Germline loops: CDR1 SGHTA, CDR2 FQGTGA. The CDR3 totals 13 residues. V was shortened by 3 bases and J by 2 bases, with 7 bases between the two germline ends. The chain's CDR3 is CASSFSPNTEAFF. The DNA of the CDR3 is TGTGCCAGCAGCTTTAGCCCAAACACTGAAGCTTTCTTT.

This chain uses TRBV19 with TRBJ2-7; possibly TRBD1 for D (6 bases). CDR1 is LNHDA, CDR2 SQIVND, per germline (reference sequence). The ends were cut back, 6 bases at V and 3 bases at J, with 9 bases in the middle. The CDR3 has 12 residues. CDR3 nucleotide sequence: TGTGCCAGTAGCCAGGGGATCTACGAGCAGTACTTC. Its protein is CASSQGIYEQYF.